Following are 20 T cell receptor beta chains from one sample sequenced in a study of prognosis after radiotherapy for stage I lung cancer. It was by two-round multiplex PCR that TCR beta CDR3 was amplified from genomic DNA. Primers specific to each TRBV and TRBJ gene were used in first-round PCR. TCRdb recomputed calls from the multiplex PCR reads with MiXCR, one row per CDR3 protein. This table holds 20,000 to 30,000 distinct CDR3 sequences, about 40% found once. The sample consisted of PBMCs, taken before or after stereotactic body radiation therapy (not recorded which). The receptors shown here come from a donor aged 50 or older with non-small cell lung cancer.

This clonotype was recorded at least ten times. The CDR3 here is CASSPLPPTGTAGTGELFF. The CDR3 region has the DNA TGTGCCAGCTCACCACTCCCTCCGACAGGGACAGCAGGTACCGGGGAGCTGTTTTTT. The chain recombines TRBV18 with TRBJ2-2; 7 nucleotides align to TRBD1. CDR1 KGHSH and CDR2 LQKENI come from the germline V gene. V lost 1 base and J lost 5; bases outside the gene matches: 16. The CDR3 is 19 residues long.

This clonotype was seen only once. One junction end disagrees with the germline gene, perhaps due to a read error. The V call is TRBV7-6, the J call TRBJ2-2; 9 bases are shared with TRBD2. Germline assignment: CDR1 SGHVS and CDR2 FNYEAQ. CDR3 length: 18 residues. CDR3 region: CASILASLAGFPGGELFF. The CDR3 bases are TGTGCCAGCATCTTAGCGAGCCTAGCGGGATTTCCTGGCGGGGAGCTGTTTTTT.

This clonotype showed up just once. The chain has TRBV19 and TRBJ1-2; D remains unclear. Trimming took 5 bases from V and 1 from J, leaving 11 bases between them. CDR1 is LNHDA, CDR2 SQIVND, per germline (reference sequence). This CDR3 is 14 amino acids long. CDR3 protein: CASSRTAGNYGYTF. CDR3 nucleotide sequence: TGTGCCAGTAGTCGGACGGCCGGTAACTATGGCTACACCTTC. The full variable domain, in which reference TRBV19 and TRBJ1-2 provide the parts outside the CDR3, is DGGITQSPKYLFRKEGQNVTLSCEQNLNHDAMYWYRQDPGQGLRLIYYSQIVNDFQKGDIAEGYSVSREKKESFPLTVTSAQKNPTAFYLCASSRTAGNYGYTFGSGTRLTVV.

There are many counts of this clonotype. The DNA for the CDR3 is TGTGCCTGGAGTGTACTGCAGGTTACCGGGGAGCTGTTTTTT. Amino acid sequence: CAWSVLQVTGELFF. The V and J genes are TRBV30 and TRBJ2-2, with D unresolved. The CDR3 consists of 14 residues. Germline V gene data show CDR1 as GTSNPN and CDR2 as SVGIG (reference sequence). Trimming pared 0 bases from V and 5 bases from J, leaving 10 bases between.

Of note for this clonotype: The junction departs from germline at one end; a sequencing error may be responsible. The chain has TRBV28 and TRBJ2-7; D remains unclear. Germline V gives CDR1 MDHEN, CDR2 SYDVKM. The length of the CDR3 is 14 residues. CDR3 residues: CASSFSGVTYDQYF. The DNA of the CDR3 is TGTGCCAGCAGTTTTTCCGGTGTAACCTACGATCAGTACTTC.

This chain links TRBV5-1 with TRBJ2-2; 8 nucleotides line up with TRBD1. Germline CDR1 and CDR2: SGHRS and YFSETQ. This CDR3 spans 16 amino acids. Trimming removed 2 bases from V and 6 bases from J; junction bases left unmatched: 9. CDR3 bases: TGCGCCAGCAGCTTCGTCTCCAGGACAGGGTCCGGGGAGCTGTTTTTT. This encodes CASSFVSRTGSGELFF.

For this clonotype: A far larger clone differs by one base, so this is likely a read error. The genes are TRBV6-9 and TRBJ2-1; D is unresolved. The germline V gene encodes CDR1 MNHGY and CDR2 SVAAGI. CDR3 size: 14 residues. V lost 5 bases, J lost 8 bases, and 16 bases lay in between. CDR3 region: CASSPTGPRYEQFF. CDR3 nucleotides: TGTGCCAGCAGTCCCACCGGGCCCCGGTATGAGCAGTTCTTC.

This clonotype was seen a handful of times. A much larger clone differs from this one at a single base, so this may be a read error. The chain carries TRBV6-1 and TRBJ2-5; D unclear. V was clipped by 6 bases and J by 3 bases, with 11 bases between them. This CDR3 has 13 residues. Germline assignment: CDR1 MNHNS and CDR2 SASEGT. CDR3 loop: CASSPCLKETQYF. The CDR3, as DNA: TGTGCCAGCAGCCCATGTCTTAAAGAGACCCAGTACTTC.

About this clonotype itself: One end of the junction varies from germline; a read error may be responsible. The chain employs TRBV5-1 and TRBJ2-2; 8 nucleotides agree with TRBD1. The length of the CDR3 is 16 residues. Germline V lookup: CDR1 SGHRS, CDR2 YFSETQ. The DNA of the CDR3 is TGCGCCAGCAGCGGACAGGGTGTTTCTAACACCCGGGAGCTGTTTTTT. Its translation is CASSGQGVSNTRELFF. The full variable domain, its missing parts supplied by reference TRBV5-1 and TRBJ2-2, is KAGVTQTPRYLIKTRGQQVTLSCSPISGHRSVSWYQQTPGQGLQFLFEYFSETQRNKGNFPGRFSGRQFSNSRSEMNVSTLELGDSALYLCASSGQGVSNTRELFFGEGSRLTVL.

Ten or more counts support this clonotype. This chain uses TRBV20-1 with TRBJ1-2, with 10 nucleotides matching TRBD1. Germline V CDR1 and CDR2: DFQATT, SNEGSKA (reference sequence). CDR3 length: 13 residues. The V gene end was trimmed by 7 bases and the J gene end by 7 bases; junction bases not matched to a gene: 9. CDR3: CSVKTGGSAGYTF. The CDR3 nucleotides read TGCAGTGTTAAGACAGGGGGCTCTGCTGGCTACACCTTC.

The chain has TRBV28 and TRBJ2-2; D gene ambiguous. Looked up from germline, CDR1 is MDHEN and CDR2 is SYDVKM. The V end was cut by 4 bases, the J end by 6 bases, with 9 bases between. The CDR3 is 13 residues long. DNA of the CDR3: TGTGCCAGCAGTTACATAAGAGCCGGGGAGCTGTTTTTT. Protein: CASSYIRAGELFF.

This clonotype was counted many times. The chain joins TRBV10-2 to TRBJ2-5; TRBD2 matches at 9 bases. Germline loops: CDR1 WSHSY, CDR2 SAAADI. V trimming: 6 bases; J trimming: 5 bases; junction bases outside the gene matches: 7. The CDR3 consists of 14 residues. CDR3: CASSIAGVRETQYF. CDR3 DNA: TGCGCCAGCAGCATAGCGGGAGTGAGGGAGACCCAGTACTTC.

At least ten counts were recorded for this clonotype. An end of the junction differs from the germline gene, which may be a read error. The V call is TRBV4-1, the J call TRBJ2-3; a weak D match, TRBD2 (5 bases). Germline V CDR1 and CDR2: MGHRA, YSYEKL. There are 15 residues in the CDR3. The CDR3 DNA reads TGCGCCAGCACCCAAACCGGGCTAGCAGCAGATACGCAGTATTTT. This gives the protein CASTQTGLAADTQYF.

V usage is TRBV12-3 or TRBV12-4 and J usage is TRBJ2-2, with D perhaps assigned TRBD1 or TRBD2 (6 bases each). This CDR3 region has 14 residues. The V end lost 4 bases, the J end lost 5 bases, and 11 bases lay between the germline ends. The CDR3 DNA sequence: TGTGCCAGCAGTTGGGGGGCGTTAACCGGGGAGCTGTTTTTT. Translating it yields CASSWGALTGELFF.

This clonotype was seen repeatedly, ten times or more. The rearrangement uses TRBV20-1 and TRBJ2-1; D unresolved. Trimming shortened V by 5 bases and J by 4 bases, and 18 bases separated the two germline ends. Germline assignment: CDR1 DFQATT and CDR2 SNEGSKA (reference sequence). The CDR3 is made up of 15 amino acids. The CDR3 region is CSARILTLSYNEQFF. The CDR3 region has the DNA TGCAGTGCTCGTATTCTCACCCTTTCTTACAATGAGCAGTTCTTC.

This clonotype was seen repeatedly, ten times or more. DNA for the CDR3: TGTGCCAGCAGTTTCGGCGACAGGGGTTTTGAGCCCCAGCATTTT. Its translation is CASSFGDRGFEPQHF. The chain uses TRBV28 and TRBJ1-5, with 8 bases identical to TRBD1. CDR1 is MDHEN, CDR2 SYDVKM, per germline. The CDR3 runs to 15 residues. The V and J ends lost 3 bases and 8 bases, in that order; junction bases with no gene match: 9.

This clonotype was seen repeatedly, ten times or more. The chain couples TRBV7-9 to TRBJ2-1, with 7 bases lining up with TRBD2. The V gene's germline CDR1 is SEHNR and CDR2 FQNEAQ (reference sequence). This CDR3 has 15 residues. Trimming at V came to 5 bases and at J to 2 bases, leaving 6 bases not matched to a gene. As DNA, the CDR3 is TGTGCCAGCAGCCCAACGGGGACTACCTACAATGAGCAGTTCTTC. Protein sequence: CASSPTGTTYNEQFF. The entire variable domain, with the rest obtained from reference TRBV7-9 and TRBJ2-1, is as follows: DTGVSQNPRHKITKRGQNVTFRCDPISEHNRLYWYRQTLGQGPEFLTYFQNEAQLEKSRLLSDRFSAERPKGSFSTLEIQRTEQGDSAMYLCASSPTGTTYNEQFFGPGTRLTVL.

This clonotype has ten or more counts. This sequence joins TRBV20-1 and TRBJ2-7, with a tentative D call TRBD1 (5 bases). Germline V gene lookup returns CDR1 DFQATT and CDR2 SNEGSKA (reference sequence). Trimming pared 2 bases from V and 6 bases from J, leaving 8 bases between. The CDR3 is 11 amino acids. The CDR3 spells CSARQGFEQYF. DNA for the CDR3: TGCAGTGCTAGACAGGGATTCGAGCAGTACTTC.

In this sample, this clonotype turned up many times. The rearrangement links TRBV7-9 to TRBJ2-7; weak D call: TRBD2 (5 bases). This CDR3 region has 11 residues. V shed 3 bases and J shed 6 bases, with 6 bases lying between them. The V gene's germline CDR1 is SEHNR and CDR2 FQNEAQ (reference sequence). CDR3 DNA sequence: TGTGCCAGCAGCTTGCTAGCCGAGCAGTACTTC. It codes for CASSLLAEQYF.

V is TRBV6-4 and J is TRBJ2-5; the D gene is possibly TRBD1 (5 bases). Germline V gives CDR1 MRHNA, CDR2 SNTAGT. Trimming removed 7 bases from V and 9 bases from J, with 18 bases in between. The CDR3 contains 13 residues. The CDR3, as DNA: TGTGCCAGCAAAACCCAGGGTAGTGAGGCCCAGTACTTC. Protein sequence: CASKTQGSEAQYF.